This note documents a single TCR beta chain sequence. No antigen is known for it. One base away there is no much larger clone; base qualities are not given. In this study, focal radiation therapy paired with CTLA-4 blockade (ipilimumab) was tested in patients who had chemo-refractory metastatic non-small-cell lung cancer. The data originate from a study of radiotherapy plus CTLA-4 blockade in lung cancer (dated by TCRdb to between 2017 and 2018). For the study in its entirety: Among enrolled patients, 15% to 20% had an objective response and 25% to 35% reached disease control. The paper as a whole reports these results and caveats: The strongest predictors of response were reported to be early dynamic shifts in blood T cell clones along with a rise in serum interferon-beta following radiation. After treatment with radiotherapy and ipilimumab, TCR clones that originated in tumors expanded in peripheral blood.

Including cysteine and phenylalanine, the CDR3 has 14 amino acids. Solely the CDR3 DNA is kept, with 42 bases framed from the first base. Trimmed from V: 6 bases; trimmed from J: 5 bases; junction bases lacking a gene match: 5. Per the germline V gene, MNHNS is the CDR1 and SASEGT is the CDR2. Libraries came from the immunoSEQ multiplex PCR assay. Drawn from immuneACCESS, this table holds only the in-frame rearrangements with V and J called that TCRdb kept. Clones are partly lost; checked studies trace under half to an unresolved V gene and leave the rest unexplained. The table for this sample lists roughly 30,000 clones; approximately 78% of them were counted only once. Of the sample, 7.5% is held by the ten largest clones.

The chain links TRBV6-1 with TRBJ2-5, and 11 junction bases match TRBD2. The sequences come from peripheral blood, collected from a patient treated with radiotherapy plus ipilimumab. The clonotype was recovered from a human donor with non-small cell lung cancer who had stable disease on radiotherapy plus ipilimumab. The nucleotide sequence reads TGTGCCAGCAGGGTTAGCGGGGGGGTGGAGACCCAGTACTTC. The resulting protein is CASRVSGGVETQYF.